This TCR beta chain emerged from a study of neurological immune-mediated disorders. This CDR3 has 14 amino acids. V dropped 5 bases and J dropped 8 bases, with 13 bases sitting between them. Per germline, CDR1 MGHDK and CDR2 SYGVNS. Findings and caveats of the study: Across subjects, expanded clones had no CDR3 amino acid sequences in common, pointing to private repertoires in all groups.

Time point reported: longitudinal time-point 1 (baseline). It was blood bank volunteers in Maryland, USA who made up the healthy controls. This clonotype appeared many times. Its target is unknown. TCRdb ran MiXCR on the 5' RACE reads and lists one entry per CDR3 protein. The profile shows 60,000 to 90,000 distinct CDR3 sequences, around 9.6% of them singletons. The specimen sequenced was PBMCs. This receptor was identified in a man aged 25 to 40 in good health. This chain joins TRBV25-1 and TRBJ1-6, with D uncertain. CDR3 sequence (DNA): TGTGCCAGCAGTTCGGTGGGCGCGTATTCACCCCTCCACTTT. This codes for CASSSVGAYSPLHF.